This record looks at one T cell receptor (beta chain) sequence and its context. Antigen specificity is unknown. This specimen comes from a study of identifying expanded T cells in peripheral blood. Findings of the study overall: Roughly two-week clone count variance significantly increased as total template count grew.

CDR1 and CDR2 (germline): MGHRA, YSYEKL. With 0 bases removed from V and 1 base from J, the gap between germline ends came to 9 bases. This CDR3 spans 15 amino acids. Using immunoSEQ multiplex PCR, the repertoire was profiled, and TCRdb retains in-frame clones only, with some absent. The repertoire holds roughly 56,000 clones, approximately 83% seen once, with roughly 18% in the top ten. Sequenced input: blood. The receptor's source is a person between 18 and 75 years old in good health. V is TRBV4-1 and J is TRBJ1-1; D gene ambiguous. This chain's CDR3 is CASSQDGKRNTEAFF. CDR3 DNA sequence: TGCGCCAGCAGCCAAGATGGCAAAAGGAACACTGAAGCTTTCTTT.